What follows is one T cell receptor beta chain and its context. Antigen unknown. This sample stems from a study of cytomegalovirus exposure and HLA in healthy donors. Findings and caveats of the study: Per published accounts, TCR beta sequences correctly predicted the HLA-A and HLA-B alleles of most subjects. Under in vitro conditions, a few CMV-associated chains were confirmed as specific for CMV antigens.

The CDR3 consists of 12 residues. Trimming stripped 5 bases from V and 5 bases from J, with 7 bases between. Germline V gene data show CDR1 as SEHNR and CDR2 as FQNEAQ (reference sequence). Primers for the PCR totalled 60 Vbeta and 13 Jbeta. Original methodology: Later analysis identified some 88 million unique TCR beta chains, 9 million to 13 million shared. Generated by immunoSEQ multiplex PCR, the TCRdb table keeps only in-frame clones and is missing some. V and J calls and clone size are those listed in that table; D and trimming were worked out from the DNA. The sample has about 39,000 clones. This TCR derives from a male donor in good health and CMV-seronegative. Sequenced material: PBMCs. This chain uses TRBV7-9 with TRBJ1-5; a possible D gene is TRBD1 (6 bases). The CDR3, as DNA: TGTGCCAGCAGCAAGGGGGATCAGCCCCAGCATTTT. Translated: CASSKGDQPQHF.